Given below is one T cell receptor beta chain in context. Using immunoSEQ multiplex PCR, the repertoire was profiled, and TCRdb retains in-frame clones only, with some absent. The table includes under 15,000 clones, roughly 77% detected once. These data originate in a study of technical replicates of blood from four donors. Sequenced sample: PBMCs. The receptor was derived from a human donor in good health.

The CDR3 sequence is CASSLGVGGMDYGYTF. The CDR3, as DNA: TGTGCCAGCAGCTTAGGGGTAGGAGGGATGGACTATGGCTACACCTTC. The J gene is TRBJ1-2, the V gene TRBV7-2; no clear D. Germline V CDR1 and CDR2: SGHTA, FQGNSA. The CDR3 runs 16 residues. V shed 1 base and J shed 3 bases, with 15 bases lying between them.